This T cell receptor (beta chain) was obtained from a study of blood T cell repertoires in COVID-19. Study-level information: The United States, Italy and Spain provided the acute and convalescent COVID-19 samples.

Participants were placed into cohorts based on the clinical history they reported. V was shortened by 0 bases and J by 4 bases, with 11 bases between the two germline ends. The germline V gene encodes CDR1 SGHDT and CDR2 YYEEEE. CDR3 size: 15 residues. Using immunoSEQ multiplex PCR, the repertoire was profiled, and TCRdb retains in-frame clones only, with some absent. Of some 330,000 clones listed, roughly 90% were seen once; the top ten hold roughly 20%. Material for sequencing was PBMCs or T cells enriched from blood (not recorded which). This clonotype originated in a woman younger than 45 who had recovered from COVID-19. The chain recombines TRBV5-6 with TRBJ1-3; no reliable D call. The chain's CDR3 is CASSLARGRGNTIYF. For the CDR3, the DNA is TGTGCCAGCAGCTTGGCCCGGGGTAGGGGAAACACCATATATTTT.